One and the same sample provided the 27 T cell receptor beta chains below, sequenced in a study of blood T cells in healthy people across ages. The use of a sample-barcoded 5' primer and a J-beta primer mix characterized a second PCR of roughly 6 to 11 cycles. Each CDR3 protein is one row after TCRdb ran MiXCR on the 5' RACE reads. The profile shows 920,000 or so distinct CDR3 sequences, 40% to 55% of them singletons. Sequenced: blood. The receptors shown here come from a woman aged 55-69 years in good health.

The CDR3 DNA follows: TGTGCCAGCAGCCAGGCTACCGACAGTTACGAGCAGTACTTC. Residues: CASSQATDSYEQYF. V and J are TRBV3-1 and TRBJ2-4; perhaps TRBD1 as D (5 bases). The J call is in doubt because the DNA end fits TRBJ2-7 better. Germline-derived CDR1 and CDR2 are LGHDT and YNNKEL (reference sequence). The CDR3 consists of 14 residues.

The chain links TRBV27 to TRBJ1-6; D might be TRBD1 (5 bases). The V gene lost 2 bases and the J gene lost 7 bases, with 9 bases spanning the gap. Germline V gene sequence: CDR1 MNHEY, CDR2 SMNVEV (reference sequence). The CDR3 runs to 14 residues. The CDR3 bases are TGTGCCAGCAGTTTACGGGGGTGGAATTCACCCCTCCACTTT. Encoded protein: CASSLRGWNSPLHF.

This clonotype occurred a few times. This chain connects TRBV20-1 to TRBJ2-3; 9 positions match TRBD2. The germline gives CDR1 DFQATT, CDR2 SNEGSKA (reference sequence). This CDR3 region has 13 residues. The J segment lost 4 bases and the V segment lost 7 bases, leaving 6 bases of the junction unmatched. CDR3 in DNA: TGCAGTGTTATTAGCGGGAGATCAGATACGCAGTATTTT. As protein: CSVISGRSDTQYF.

The V call is TRBV7-6, the J call TRBJ2-5; D possibly corresponds to TRBD1 (6 bases). CDR1 is SGHVS, CDR2 FNYEAQ, per germline. The CDR3 has 16 amino acids. V was trimmed by 1 base and J by 5 bases, leaving 17 bases between them. CDR3 nucleotides: TGTGCCAGCAGCTTAGGGGCCACAGGGATAGTGGAGACCCAGTACTTC. It translates to CASSLGATGIVETQYF.

The gene calls are TRBV7-2 and TRBJ1-6, with a possible D match to TRBD1 (6 bases). Trimming pared 4 bases from V and 6 bases from J, leaving 13 bases between. CDR1 SGHTA and CDR2 FQGNSA come from the germline V gene. The CDR3 is 15 residues long. The CDR3 DNA follows: TGTGCCAGCAGCTACCCGGACAGCGTTAATTCACCCCTCCACTTT. This sequence encodes CASSYPDSVNSPLHF.

This clonotype has more than one count but fewer than ten. The V and J genes are TRBV9 and TRBJ2-3, with 8 bases fitting TRBD2. V gave up 0 bases and J gave up 4 bases; unmatched junction bases: 10. Germline assignment: CDR1 SGDLS and CDR2 YYNGEE. The CDR3 covers 17 residues. The CDR3 sequence is CASSVVDSGEGADTQYF. The DNA for the CDR3 is TGTGCCAGCAGCGTAGTGGATAGCGGGGAAGGGGCAGATACGCAGTATTTT.

The rearrangement links TRBV21-1 to TRBJ2-3; the D call TRBD2 from the table was never checked on the DNA. TRBV21-1 is designated a pseudogene. This CDR3 contains 17 residues. This chain's CDR3 is CASSKAFRTRDADMQYF. The CDR3 bases are TGTGCCAGCAGCAAAGCATTCAGGACTAGAGACGCAGATATGCAGTATTTT.

The chain links TRBV27 to TRBJ2-1, with 13 bases aligning to TRBD2. Losses at the gene ends were 5 bases for V and 6 bases for J; bases not matched to a gene: 10. This CDR3 has 17 amino acids. Germline V gene data show CDR1 as MNHEY and CDR2 as SMNVEV (reference sequence). CDR3 in DNA: TGTGCCAGCAGTATCCTCGGGACTAGCGGGATAAGCAATGAGCAGTTCTTC. Protein sequence: CASSILGTSGISNEQFF.

About this clonotype: At one boundary the junction diverges from the germline segment, which might be a read error. The chain uses TRBV6-1 and TRBJ2-3, with 12 nucleotides matching TRBD2. Germline loops: CDR1 MNHNS, CDR2 SASEGT. The CDR3 extends over 15 amino acids. CDR3 residues: CASSDLAGGADMQYF. The CDR3, as DNA: TGTGCCAGCAGTGACCTAGCGGGAGGGGCAGATATGCAGTATTTT.

The rearrangement links TRBV3-1 to TRBJ2-2, with D hard to call. CDR3 length equals 16 residues. Germline V gene data show CDR1 as LGHDT and CDR2 as YNNKEL (reference sequence). V gave up 1 base and J gave up 0 bases, with 9 bases separating them. The CDR3 loop reads CASSQGVGSNTGELFF. The CDR3 DNA is TGTGCCAGCAGCCAAGGGGTGGGATCGAACACCGGGGAGCTGTTTTTT. The full variable domain, rest sourced from reference TRBV3-1 and TRBJ2-2, is DTAVSQTPKYLVTQMGNDKSIKCEQNLGHDTMYWYKQDSKKFLKIMFSYNNKELIINETVPNRFSPKSPDKAHLNLHINSLELGDSAVYFCASSQGVGSNTGELFFGEGSRLTVL.

This clonotype showed up just a few times. This chain connects TRBV28 to TRBJ2-7; D unclear. CDR1 and CDR2 (germline): MDHEN, SYDVKM. V was shortened by 6 bases and J by 3 bases, with 12 bases between the two germline ends. CDR3 size: 13 residues. The DNA of the CDR3 is TGTGCCAGCAGACGAGGAGCAAGCTACGAGCAGTACTTC. This sequence encodes CASRRGASYEQYF.

This clonotype was picked up a small number of times. Here the CDR3 reads CASSRDYREAEKLFF. The CDR3, as DNA: TGCGCCAGCAGCCGAGACTACAGGGAAGCCGAAAAACTGTTTTTT. The gene calls are TRBV4-3 and TRBJ1-4; D possibly corresponds to TRBD1 (6 bases). The germline V and J ends were trimmed by 4 bases and 8 bases, with 17 bases remaining between them. The germline CDR1 and CDR2 sequences are LGHNA and YSLEER. The CDR3 consists of 15 residues.

This clonotype was found a few times. This chain links TRBV29-1 with TRBJ2-5, with TRBD1 matching over 7 bases. The trim removed 7 bases at V and 4 bases at J, leaving 21 bases unmatched. This CDR3 has 17 amino acids. Germline lookup yields CDR1 SQVTM and CDR2 ANQGSEA. Here the CDR3 reads CSGDPFPPSTGRETQYF. CDR3 in DNA: TGCAGCGGAGACCCCTTCCCTCCCTCGACAGGGCGAGAGACCCAGTACTTC.

The chain joins TRBV11-2 to TRBJ2-1; 10 bases are a match to TRBD2. Germline assignment: CDR1 SGHAT and CDR2 FQNNGV. V shed 1 base, J shed 9 bases, and the junction held 9 bases outside the gene matches. This CDR3 has 16 residues. CDR3 sequence reads: CASSLAVRAGGGEQFF. The CDR3 DNA is TGTGCCAGCAGCTTAGCGGTGAGAGCGGGAGGGGGTGAGCAGTTCTTC.

This sequence joins TRBV5-4 and TRBJ2-4, with 7 nucleotides matching TRBD1. The CDR3 is 14 residues long. The germline CDR1 and CDR2 sequences are SGHNT and YYREEE (reference sequence). The junction had 3 bases not matched to a gene; V was cut back by 2 bases and J by 4 bases. The CDR3, as DNA: TGTGCCAGCAGCTTAACGGGACAGAAAAACATTCAGTACTTC. Translating gives CASSLTGQKNIQYF.

The chain joins TRBV9 to TRBJ1-5; a possible D gene is TRBD1 (6 bases). This CDR3 is 15 amino acids long. CDR1 is SGDLS and CDR2 is YYNGEE in the germline V gene. Trimming pared 4 bases from V and 7 bases from J, leaving 18 bases between. The CDR3 coding sequence is TGTGCCAGCAGCCCCGACGGGGGGCCGGTACAGCCCCAGCATTTT. Its translation: CASSPDGGPVQPQHF.

Notes on this clonotype: The junction shows a germline mismatch at one end, possibly a read error. The chain uses TRBV11-2 and TRBJ2-3; the D call may be TRBD1 or TRBD2 (5 bases each). The CDR3 has 14 amino acids. In germline, CDR1 is SGHAT, CDR2 FQNNGV. The CDR3 bases are TGTGCCAGCAGCAACTTACGGGGCACAGATGCGCAGTATTTT. It specifies CASSNLRGTDAQYF.

This clonotype was counted only a few times. The rearrangement joins TRBV3-1 to TRBJ2-7; 9 nucleotides align to TRBD2. V was clipped by 2 bases and J by 5 bases; unmatched bases: 7. The length of the CDR3 is 15 residues. Per germline, CDR1 LGHDT and CDR2 YNNKEL (reference sequence). CDR3 nucleotide sequence: TGTGCCAGCAGCCAAAGCGGGAGGCCCCCCCACGAGCAGTACTTC. Its protein is CASSQSGRPPHEQYF.

There are many counts of this clonotype. This chain connects TRBV27 to TRBJ2-7; D is undetermined. The CDR3 has 13 amino acids. Trimming removed 6 bases from V and 0 bases from J, with 9 bases in between. CDR1 is MNHEY, CDR2 SMNVEV, per germline (reference sequence). The CDR3: CASSPQTSYEQYF. CDR3 nucleotide sequence: TGTGCCAGCAGCCCGCAGACCTCCTACGAGCAGTACTTC.

CDR3 nucleotide sequence: TGCAGTGCTAAATCAGGGGGTAACATTCAGTACTTC. It yields the protein CSAKSGGNIQYF. This chain uses TRBV20-1 with TRBJ2-4; 7 nucleotides line up with TRBD1. Germline CDR1 is DFQATT and CDR2 is SNEGSKA (reference sequence). CDR3 length equals 12 residues. J gave up 7 bases and V 4 bases, and 4 bases lay outside the gene matches.

The genes are TRBV6-1 and TRBJ1-1, with D maybe TRBD1 (5 bases). Per germline, CDR1 MNHNS and CDR2 SASEGT. The CDR3 loop spans 15 amino acids. V lost 10 bases to trimming and J lost 2 bases, with 20 bases between them. CDR3 in amino acids: CATTRGAGLNTEAFF. As DNA, the CDR3 is TGTGCCACCACCCGGGGTGCGGGGCTCAACACTGAAGCTTTCTTT.

V gene TRBV27 combines with J gene TRBJ2-1, with TRBD2 as a possible D gene (5 bases). This CDR3 has 14 amino acids. Germline CDR1 and CDR2: MNHEY and SMNVEV (reference sequence). Trimming cost V 10 bases and J 6 bases, with 19 bases left between them. The CDR3 protein is CATKLGPSANEQFF. CDR3 DNA sequence: TGTGCCACCAAACTAGGCCCCTCCGCCAATGAGCAGTTCTTC.

This clonotype was seen more than once but under ten times. The J gene is TRBJ2-1, the V gene TRBV15; perhaps TRBD2 as D (6 bases). The CDR3 contains 15 residues. Germline V gives CDR1 LNHNV, CDR2 YYDKDF (reference sequence). V lost 0 bases and J lost 9, with 15 bases in between. DNA for the CDR3: TGTGCCACCAGCAGAGATGGGGGGAGCCTGCGTGAGCAGTTCTTC. It codes for CATSRDGGSLREQFF. Full variable domain (outside the CDR3, taken from reference TRBV15 and TRBJ2-1): DAMVIQNPRYQVTQFGKPVTLSCSQTLNHNVMYWYQQKSSQAPKLLFHYYDKDFNNEADTPDNFQSRRPNTSFCFLDIRSPGLGDTAMYLCATSRDGGSLREQFFGPGTRLTVL.

This clonotype has a handful of counts. The rearrangement joins TRBV6-1 to TRBJ2-5; a possible D gene is TRBD1 (5 bases). Per germline, CDR1 MNHNS and CDR2 SASEGT. The CDR3 has 12 amino acids. The V and J ends lost 7 bases and 5 bases respectively, with 11 bases between them. The CDR3 DNA reads TGTGCCAGCACCGGACAAAGGGAGACCCAGTACTTC. As protein: CASTGQRETQYF.

The V gene is TRBV6-2 or TRBV6-3, the J gene TRBJ1-2; 7 bases map to TRBD1. The germline gives CDR1 MNHEY, CDR2 SVGEGT. This CDR3 spans 16 amino acids. Trimming cost V 2 bases and J 4 bases; bases outside gene matches: 10. This CDR3 reads CASSYHLPGQLYGYTF. The CDR3 DNA is TGTGCCAGCAGTTACCATTTACCGGGACAGCTCTATGGCTACACCTTC.

The J gene is TRBJ2-5, the V gene TRBV7-9; 13 bases are a match to TRBD2. The CDR3 has 16 residues. The junction had 15 bases not matched to a gene; V was cut back by 6 bases and J by 11 bases. CDR1 SEHNR and CDR2 FQNEAQ come from the germline V gene (reference sequence). The DNA of the CDR3 is TGTGCCAGCAGGCCGGGACTAGCGGGGCGATACAATGAGCAGTACTTC. This codes for CASRPGLAGRYNEQYF. Together with reference TRBV7-9 and TRBJ2-5, the CDR3 gives the full variable domain: DTGVSQNPRHKITKRGQNVTFRCDPISEHNRLYWYRQTLGQGPEFLTYFQNEAQLEKSRLLSDRFSAERPKGSFSTLEIQRTEQGDSAMYLCASRPGLAGRYNEQYFGPGTRLLVL.

The genes are TRBV20-1 and TRBJ2-7; 7 bases line up with TRBD2. The CDR3 contains 15 residues. From germline, CDR1 is DFQATT and CDR2 SNEGSKA (reference sequence). The V and J ends lost 0 bases and 1 base, in that order; junction bases with no gene match: 6. Written as DNA, the CDR3 is TGCAGTGCTAGAGATATGGCGGGGGAATCCTACGAGCAGTACTTC. It is translated as CSARDMAGESYEQYF.